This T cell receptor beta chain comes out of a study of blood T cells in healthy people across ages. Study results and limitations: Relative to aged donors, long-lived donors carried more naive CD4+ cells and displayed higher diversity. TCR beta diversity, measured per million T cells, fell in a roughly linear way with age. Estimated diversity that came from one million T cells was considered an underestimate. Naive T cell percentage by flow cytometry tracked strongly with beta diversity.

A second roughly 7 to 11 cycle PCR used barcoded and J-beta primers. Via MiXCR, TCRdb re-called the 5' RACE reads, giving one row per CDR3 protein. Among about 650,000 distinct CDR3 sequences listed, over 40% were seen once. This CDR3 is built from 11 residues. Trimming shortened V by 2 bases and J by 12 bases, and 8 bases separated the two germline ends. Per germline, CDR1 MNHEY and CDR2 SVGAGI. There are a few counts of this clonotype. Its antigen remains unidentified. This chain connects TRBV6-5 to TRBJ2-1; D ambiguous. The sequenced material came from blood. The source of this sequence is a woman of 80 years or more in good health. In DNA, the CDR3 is TGTGCCAGCAGTTACGGGCGTTCGCAGTTCTTC. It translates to CASSYGRSQFF.